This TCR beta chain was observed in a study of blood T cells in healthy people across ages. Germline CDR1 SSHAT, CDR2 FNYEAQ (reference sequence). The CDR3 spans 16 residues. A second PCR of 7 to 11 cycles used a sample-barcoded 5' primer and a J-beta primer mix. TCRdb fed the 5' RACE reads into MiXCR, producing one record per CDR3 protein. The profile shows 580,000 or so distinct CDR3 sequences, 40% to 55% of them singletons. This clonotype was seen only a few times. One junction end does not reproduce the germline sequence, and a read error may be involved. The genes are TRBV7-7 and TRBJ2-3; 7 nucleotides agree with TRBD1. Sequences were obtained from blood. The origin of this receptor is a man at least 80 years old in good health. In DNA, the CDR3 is TGTGCTAGCAGCTCCGGGACAGACTCTAGAATAGATACGCAGTATTTT. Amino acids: CASSSGTDSRIDTQYF.